Presented here are 19 T cell receptor beta chains from one specimen sequenced in a study of blood T cell repertoires in COVID-19 (dated by TCRdb to the early 2020s). The library came from the immunoSEQ multiplex PCR assay. TCRdb provides this immuneACCESS table in a form limited to in-frame rearrangements. Some clones are lacking; in checked studies, under half of them reflect an unresolved V gene, and why the rest are absent is not known. In all, the sample holds tens of thousands of clones, and about 81% of those were seen once. Approximately 14% of the sample is held by the ten biggest clonotypes. The sample was peripheral blood. These receptors all stem from a human donor with acute or convalescent COVID-19. The donor label of this sample is uncertain.

The CDR3 spells CASSLGIWDRVFF. CDR3 in DNA: TGTGCCAGCAGCTTAGGAATATGGGACAGGGTGTTCTTC. The rearrangement uses TRBV7-9 and TRBJ2-1, with 9 bases aligning to TRBD1. The CDR3 is 13 amino acids. Germline V gene sequence: CDR1 SEHNR, CDR2 FQNEAQ (reference sequence). Trimming at V came to 1 base and at J to 15 bases, leaving 7 bases not matched to a gene.

This chain links TRBV19 with TRBJ2-7; 7 bases fit TRBD1. V lost 4 bases to trimming and J lost 2 bases; unmatched junction nucleotides: 8. The germline V gene has CDR1 LNHDA and CDR2 SQIVND (reference sequence). The CDR3 has 15 amino acids. The chain's CDR3 is CASSTRGGPTYEQYF. The CDR3 DNA reads TGTGCCAGTAGTACCAGAGGGGGCCCGACCTACGAGCAGTACTTC.

The CDR3 coding sequence is TGTGCCAGCAGTGAAGGGACAGGGGGCAATCAGCCCCAGCATTTT. Translating gives CASSEGTGGNQPQHF. V is TRBV6-1 and J is TRBJ1-5, with 9 positions matching TRBD1. Germline lookup yields CDR1 MNHNS and CDR2 SASEGT. V dropped 1 base and J dropped 2; count of bases not matched to a gene: 0. This CDR3 contains 15 residues.

The V call is TRBV9, the J call TRBJ1-3; 9 bases fit TRBD1. V trimming: 2 bases; J trimming: 7 bases; junction bases outside the gene matches: 1. Germline assignment: CDR1 SGDLS and CDR2 YYNGEE. The CDR3 is 13 amino acids. CDR3 sequence reads: CASSVGQGNTIYF. The CDR3 DNA reads TGTGCCAGCAGCGTTGGACAGGGGAACACCATATATTTT.

The J gene is TRBJ2-1, the V gene TRBV12-3 or TRBV12-4; TRBD2 agrees at 8 bases. The trim removed 5 bases at V and 8 bases at J, leaving 5 bases unmatched. The CDR3 consists of 13 residues. DNA of the CDR3: TGTGCCAGCAGTCCAGGACTAGCAGATGAGCAGTTCTTC. Its translation: CASSPGLADEQFF.

The chain recombines TRBV2 with TRBJ2-3, with D perhaps TRBD2 (7 bases). Trimming stripped 3 bases from V and 6 bases from J, with 19 bases between. CDR1 is SNHLY, CDR2 FYNNEI, per germline. The CDR3 has 16 amino acids. CDR3: CASSDLLAGAGDTQYF. Here the CDR3 DNA reads TGTGCCAGCAGTGACCTGTTGGCGGGGGCAGGGGATACGCAGTATTTT. Combining the CDR3 with reference TRBV2 and TRBJ2-3 gives the whole variable domain EPEVTQTPSHQVTQMGQEVILRCVPISNHLYFYWYRQILGQKVEFLVSFYNNEISEKSEIFDDQFSVERPDGSNFTLKIRSTKLEDSAMYFCASSDLLAGAGDTQYFGPGTRLTVL.

The J gene is TRBJ2-7, the V gene TRBV4-2; 7 bases agree with TRBD1. The CDR3 is 15 amino acids. The ends lost 0 bases at V and 3 bases at J; junction bases unmatched: 5. Germline V gives CDR1 LGHNA, CDR2 YNFKEQ. CDR3 amino acids: CASSQDLQGVYEQYF. DNA for the CDR3: TGTGCCAGCAGCCAAGATCTTCAGGGGGTCTACGAGCAGTACTTC.

The chain has TRBV24-1 and TRBJ1-2; D gene unclear. V lost 4 bases and J 0 bases, leaving 2 bases between the germline ends. CDR1 KGHDR and CDR2 SFDVKD come from the germline V gene. The CDR3 contains 12 residues. CDR3: CATSDTNYGYTF. DNA for the CDR3: TGTGCCACCAGTGACACTAACTATGGCTACACCTTC.

The chain combines TRBV7-9 with TRBJ2-2; D is uncertain. The germline CDR1 and CDR2 sequences are SEHNR and FQNEAQ (reference sequence). The V and J ends lost 3 bases and 0 bases respectively, with 5 bases between them. This CDR3 region has 14 residues. CDR3 nucleotides: TGTGCCAGCAGCTTGGGCGCGAACACCGGGGAGCTGTTTTTT. Translation: CASSLGANTGELFF.

The V and J genes are TRBV30 and TRBJ1-1, with D possibly matching TRBD1 (5 bases). The CDR3 has 10 amino acids. Germline V gives CDR1 GTSNPN, CDR2 SVGIG (reference sequence). The CDR3 DNA follows: TGTGCGGGGCTGGTCACTGAAGCTTTCTTT. Translation: CAGLVTEAFF. Combining the CDR3 with reference TRBV30 and TRBJ1-1 gives the whole variable domain SQTIHQWPATLVQPVGSPLSLECTVEGTSNPNLYWYRQAAGRGLQLLFYSVGIGQISSEVPQNLSASRPQDRQFILSSKKLLLSDSGFYLCAGLVTEAFFGQGTRLTVV.

V usage is TRBV12-3 or TRBV12-4 and J usage is TRBJ1-1; the D gene is possibly TRBD1 (6 bases). CDR3 size: 13 residues. Trimming took off 4 bases at V and 3 bases at J, with 9 bases between the two ends. The CDR3 is CASSSQGYTEAFF. The CDR3 region has the DNA TGTGCCAGCAGTTCACAGGGTTACACTGAAGCTTTCTTT.

V gene TRBV11-3 combines with J gene TRBJ2-7, with 10 bases that match TRBD2. CDR1 and CDR2 (germline): SGHNT, YENEEA. V gave up 4 bases and J gave up 7 bases; unmatched junction bases: 16. The CDR3 contains 17 residues. The CDR3 here is CASSSRASGSRGMEQYF. The CDR3 coding sequence is TGTGCCAGCAGCTCCCGCGCTAGCGGGAGCAGGGGGATGGAGCAGTACTTC.

CDR3 sequence: CASSYGGIMNTEAFF. The CDR3 region has the DNA TGTGCCAGCAGTTACGGGGGGATTATGAACACTGAAGCTTTCTTT. This chain links TRBV6-5 with TRBJ1-1; D may be TRBD1 (5 bases). Germline V CDR1 and CDR2: MNHEY, SVGAGI. Trimming cost V 2 bases and J 0 bases, with 10 bases left between them. This CDR3 spans 15 amino acids.

The gene calls are TRBV5-1 and TRBJ1-1; D perhaps matches TRBD1 (6 bases). CDR1 is SGHRS and CDR2 is YFSETQ in the germline V gene. The CDR3 totals 14 residues. The ends were cut back, 0 bases at V and 9 bases at J, with 15 bases in the middle. The CDR3 protein is CASSLDRGGLQAFF. In DNA, the CDR3 is TGCGCCAGCAGCTTGGACCGCGGGGGGCTGCAAGCTTTCTTT.

The chain has TRBV6-2 or TRBV6-3 and TRBJ1-6; TRBD1 matches at 9 bases. The V gene end was trimmed by 4 bases and the J gene end by 7 bases; junction bases not matched to a gene: 5. This CDR3 spans 15 amino acids. The germline V gene encodes CDR1 MNHEY and CDR2 SVGEGT. The CDR3 here is CASSSQGAGNSPLHF. The CDR3 bases are TGTGCCAGCAGTTCACAGGGGGCAGGAAATTCACCCCTCCACTTT.

As DNA, the CDR3 is TGTGCCACCAGTGATCTAGACAGGTTCTATGGCTACACCTTC. Its protein is CATSDLDRFYGYTF. The chain has TRBV24-1 and TRBJ1-2, with D possibly matching TRBD1 (6 bases). This CDR3 is 14 amino acids long. CDR1 is KGHDR, CDR2 SFDVKD, per germline. Trimming removed 3 bases at V and 4 bases at J, with 11 bases between.

This clone was counted a few times. The rearrangement uses TRBV30 and TRBJ2-3, with D hard to call. This CDR3 region has 13 residues. Per germline, CDR1 GTSNPN and CDR2 SVGIG (reference sequence). V was trimmed by 3 bases and J by 3 bases, leaving 10 bases between them. In DNA, the CDR3 is TGTGCCTGGAGGTCTGAACGGACAGATACGCAGTATTTT. Amino acids: CAWRSERTDTQYF.

This rearrangement joins TRBV24-1 to TRBJ2-7; D perhaps matches TRBD1 (6 bases). CDR3 length: 15 amino acids. Germline-derived CDR1 and CDR2 are KGHDR and SFDVKD. Trimming stripped 10 bases from V and 0 bases from J, with 18 bases between. In DNA form, the CDR3 reads TGTGCCACTAGAGTAATCCAGGGGTCCTCCTACGAGCAGTACTTC. As protein: CATRVIQGSSYEQYF.

J is TRBJ2-1 and V is TRBV6-5; 8 bases align to TRBD1. The germline CDR1 and CDR2 sequences are MNHEY and SVGAGI. This CDR3 spans 15 amino acids. With V trimmed by 8 bases and J by 5 bases, 11 bases remained unmatched. The CDR3, as DNA: TGTGCCAGCGCTGTTGTCGGGACAGGCAACAATGAGCAGTTCTTC. It codes for CASAVVGTGNNEQFF.